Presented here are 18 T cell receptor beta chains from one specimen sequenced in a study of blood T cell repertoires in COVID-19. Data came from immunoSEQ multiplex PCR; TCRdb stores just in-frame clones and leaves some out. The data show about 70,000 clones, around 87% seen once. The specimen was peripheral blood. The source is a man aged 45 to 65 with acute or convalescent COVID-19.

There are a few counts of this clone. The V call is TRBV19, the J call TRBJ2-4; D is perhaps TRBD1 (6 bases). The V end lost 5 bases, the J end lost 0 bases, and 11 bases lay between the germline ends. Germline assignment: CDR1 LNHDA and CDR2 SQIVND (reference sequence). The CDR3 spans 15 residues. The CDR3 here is CASSARDTAKNIQYF. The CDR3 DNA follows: TGTGCCAGTAGTGCCCGGGACACAGCCAAAAACATTCAGTACTTC.

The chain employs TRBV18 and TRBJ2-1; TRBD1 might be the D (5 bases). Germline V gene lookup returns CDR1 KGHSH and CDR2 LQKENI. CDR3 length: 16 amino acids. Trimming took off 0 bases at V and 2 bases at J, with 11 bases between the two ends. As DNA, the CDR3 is TGTGCCAGCTCACCACCTTCCACAGGTACCTACAATGAGCAGTTCTTC. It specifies CASSPPSTGTYNEQFF.

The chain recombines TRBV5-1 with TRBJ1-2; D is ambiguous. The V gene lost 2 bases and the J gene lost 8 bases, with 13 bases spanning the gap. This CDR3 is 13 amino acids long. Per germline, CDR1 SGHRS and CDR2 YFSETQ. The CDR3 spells CASSFARGDGYTF. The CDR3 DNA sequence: TGCGCCAGCAGCTTTGCTCGGGGAGACGGCTACACCTTC.

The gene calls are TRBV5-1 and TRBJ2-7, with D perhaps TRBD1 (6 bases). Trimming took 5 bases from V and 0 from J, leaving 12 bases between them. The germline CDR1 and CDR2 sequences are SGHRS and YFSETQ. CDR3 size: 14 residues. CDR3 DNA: TGCGCCAGCAGTTATACAGGGAGCTCCTACGAGCAGTACTTC. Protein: CASSYTGSSYEQYF.

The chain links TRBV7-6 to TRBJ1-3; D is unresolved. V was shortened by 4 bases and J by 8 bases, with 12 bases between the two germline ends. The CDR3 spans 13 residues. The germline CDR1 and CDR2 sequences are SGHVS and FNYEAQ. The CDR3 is CASSSTFTYTIYF. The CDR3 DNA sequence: TGTGCCAGCAGCTCGACTTTTACCTACACCATATATTTT.

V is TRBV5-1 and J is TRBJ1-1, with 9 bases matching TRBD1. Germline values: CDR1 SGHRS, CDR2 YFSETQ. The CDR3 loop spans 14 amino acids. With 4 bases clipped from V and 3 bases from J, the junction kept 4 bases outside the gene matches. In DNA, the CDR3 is TGCGCCAGCAGCGCACGACAGGGGGACACTGAAGCTTTCTTT. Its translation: CASSARQGDTEAFF.

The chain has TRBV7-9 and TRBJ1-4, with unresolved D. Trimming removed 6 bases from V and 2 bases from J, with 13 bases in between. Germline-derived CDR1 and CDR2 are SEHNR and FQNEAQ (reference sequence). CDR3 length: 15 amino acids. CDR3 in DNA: TGTGCCAGCAGTTTCCGGACGGGGACTAATGAAAAACTGTTTTTT. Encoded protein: CASSFRTGTNEKLFF.

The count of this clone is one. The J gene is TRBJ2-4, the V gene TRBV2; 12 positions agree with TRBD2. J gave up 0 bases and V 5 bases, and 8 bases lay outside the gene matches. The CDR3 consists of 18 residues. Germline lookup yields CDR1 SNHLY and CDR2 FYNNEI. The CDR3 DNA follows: TGTGCCAGCAGTCCCGACAGACTAGCGGGAGAAGCCAAAAACATTCAGTACTTC. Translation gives CASSPDRLAGEAKNIQYF.

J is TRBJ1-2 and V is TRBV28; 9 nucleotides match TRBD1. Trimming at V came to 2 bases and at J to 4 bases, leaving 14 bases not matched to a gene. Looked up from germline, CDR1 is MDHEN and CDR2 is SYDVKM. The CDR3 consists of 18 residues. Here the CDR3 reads CASSLLRDRAAFAYGYTF. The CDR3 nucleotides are TGTGCCAGCAGTTTACTGCGGGACAGGGCTGCATTCGCCTATGGCTACACCTTC.

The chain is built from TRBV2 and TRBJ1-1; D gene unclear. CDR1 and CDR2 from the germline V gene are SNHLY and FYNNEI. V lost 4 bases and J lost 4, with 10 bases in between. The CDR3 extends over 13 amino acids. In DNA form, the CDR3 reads TGTGCCAGCAGTGTGTTCTCAGGCACTGAAGCTTTCTTT. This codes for CASSVFSGTEAFF.

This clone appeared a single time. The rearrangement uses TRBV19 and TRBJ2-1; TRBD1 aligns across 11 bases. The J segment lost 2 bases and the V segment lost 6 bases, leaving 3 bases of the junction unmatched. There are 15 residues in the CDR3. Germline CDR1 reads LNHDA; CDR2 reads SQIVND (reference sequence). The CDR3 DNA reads TGTGCCAGTAGGAAGGGACAGGGGGCCTACAATGAGCAGTTCTTC. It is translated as CASRKGQGAYNEQFF.

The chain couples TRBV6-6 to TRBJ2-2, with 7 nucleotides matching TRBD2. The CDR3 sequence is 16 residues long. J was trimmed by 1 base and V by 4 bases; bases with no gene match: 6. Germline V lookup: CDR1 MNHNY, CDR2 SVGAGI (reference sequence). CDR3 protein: CASSSPGGRNTGELFF. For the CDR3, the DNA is TGTGCCAGCAGTTCCCCGGGGGGTCGGAACACCGGGGAGCTGTTTTTT.

The CDR3 nucleotides read TGTGCCAGCAGTTACTCGAGGGACAGCGTCGGCGAGCAGTACGTC. Amino acid sequence: CASSYSRDSVGEQYV. The V call is TRBV6-2 or TRBV6-3, the J call TRBJ2-7; TRBD1 matches at 7 bases. The CDR3 consists of 15 residues. The germline CDR1 and CDR2 sequences are MNHEY and SVGEGT. V gave up 0 bases and J gave up 6 bases; unmatched junction bases: 8.

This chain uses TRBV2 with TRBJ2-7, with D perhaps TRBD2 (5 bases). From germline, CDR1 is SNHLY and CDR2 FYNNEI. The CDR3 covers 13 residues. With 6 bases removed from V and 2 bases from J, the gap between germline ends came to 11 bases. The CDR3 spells CASRHSGTYEQYV. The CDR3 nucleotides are TGTGCCAGCAGGCACAGCGGAACCTACGAGCAGTACGTC.

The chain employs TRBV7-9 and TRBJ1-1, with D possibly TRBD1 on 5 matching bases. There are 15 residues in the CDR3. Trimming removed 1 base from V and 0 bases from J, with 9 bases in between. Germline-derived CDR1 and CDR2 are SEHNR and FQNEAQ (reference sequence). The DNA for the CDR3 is TGTGCCAGCAGCTTAGTTTCGGGGGTGAACACTGAAGCTTTCTTT. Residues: CASSLVSGVNTEAFF. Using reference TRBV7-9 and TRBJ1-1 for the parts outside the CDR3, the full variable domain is DTGVSQNPRHKITKRGQNVTFRCDPISEHNRLYWYRQTLGQGPEFLTYFQNEAQLEKSRLLSDRFSAERPKGSFSTLEIQRTEQGDSAMYLCASSLVSGVNTEAFFGQGTRLTVV.

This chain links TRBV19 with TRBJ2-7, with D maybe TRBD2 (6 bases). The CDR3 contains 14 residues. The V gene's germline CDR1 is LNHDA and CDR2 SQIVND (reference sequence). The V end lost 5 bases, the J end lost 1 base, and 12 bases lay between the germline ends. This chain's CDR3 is CASSPDGGSYEQYF. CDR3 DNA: TGTGCCAGTAGTCCCGACGGGGGTTCCTACGAGCAGTACTTC.

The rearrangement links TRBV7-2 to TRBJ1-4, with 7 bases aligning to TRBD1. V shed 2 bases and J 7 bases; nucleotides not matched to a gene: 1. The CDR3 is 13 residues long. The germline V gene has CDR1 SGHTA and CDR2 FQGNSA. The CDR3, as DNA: TGTGCCAGCAGCTTATCAGGGGGTGAAAAACTGTTTTTT. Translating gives CASSLSGGEKLFF.

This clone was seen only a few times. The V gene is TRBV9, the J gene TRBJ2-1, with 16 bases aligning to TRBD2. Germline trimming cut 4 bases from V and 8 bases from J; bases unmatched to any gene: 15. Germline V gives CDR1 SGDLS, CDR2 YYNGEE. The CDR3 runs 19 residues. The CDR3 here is CASSPRGLAGGSLGDEQFF. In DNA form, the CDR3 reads TGTGCCAGCAGCCCCCGGGGACTAGCGGGAGGGAGTCTAGGAGATGAGCAGTTCTTC.